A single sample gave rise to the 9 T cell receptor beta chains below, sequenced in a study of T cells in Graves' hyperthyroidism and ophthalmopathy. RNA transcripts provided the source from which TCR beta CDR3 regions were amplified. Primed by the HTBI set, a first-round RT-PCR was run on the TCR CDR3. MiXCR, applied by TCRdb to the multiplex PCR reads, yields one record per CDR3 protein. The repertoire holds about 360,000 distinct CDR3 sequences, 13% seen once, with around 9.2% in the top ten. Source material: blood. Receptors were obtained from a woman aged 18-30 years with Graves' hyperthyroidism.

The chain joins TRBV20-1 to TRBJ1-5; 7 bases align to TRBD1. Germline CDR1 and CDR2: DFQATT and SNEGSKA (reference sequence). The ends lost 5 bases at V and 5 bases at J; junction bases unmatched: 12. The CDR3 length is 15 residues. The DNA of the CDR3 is TGCAGTGCTTTCCTTCGACAGGGAGCCTATCAGCCCCAGCATTTT. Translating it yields CSAFLRQGAYQPQHF.

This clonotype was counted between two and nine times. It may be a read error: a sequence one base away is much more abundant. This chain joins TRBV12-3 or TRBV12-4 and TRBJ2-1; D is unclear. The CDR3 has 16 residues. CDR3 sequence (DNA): TGTGCCAGCAGTCCATCACCCTCGGGCTCCTACGATGAGCAGTTCTTC. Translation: CASSPSPSGSYDEQFF.

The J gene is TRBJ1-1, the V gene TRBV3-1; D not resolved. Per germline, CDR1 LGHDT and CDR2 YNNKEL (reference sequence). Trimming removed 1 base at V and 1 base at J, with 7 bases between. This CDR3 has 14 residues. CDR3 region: CASSQGIPNTEAFF. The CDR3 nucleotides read TGTGCCAGCAGCCAAGGAATCCCGAACACTGAAGCTTTCTTT.

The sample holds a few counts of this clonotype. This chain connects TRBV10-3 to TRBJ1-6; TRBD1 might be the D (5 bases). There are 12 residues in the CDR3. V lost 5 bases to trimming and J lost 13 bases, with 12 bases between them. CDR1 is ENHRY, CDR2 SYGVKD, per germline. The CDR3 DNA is TGTGCCATCAGTACAGACAGATTTCCCCTCCACTTT. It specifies CAISTDRFPLHF.

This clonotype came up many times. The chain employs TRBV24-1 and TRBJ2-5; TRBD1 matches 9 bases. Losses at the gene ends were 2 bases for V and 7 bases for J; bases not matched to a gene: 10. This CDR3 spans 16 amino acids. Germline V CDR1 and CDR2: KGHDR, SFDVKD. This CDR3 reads CATSDSGQGEKGTQYF. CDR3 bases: TGTGCCACCAGTGATTCGGGACAGGGCGAAAAGGGGACCCAGTACTTC.

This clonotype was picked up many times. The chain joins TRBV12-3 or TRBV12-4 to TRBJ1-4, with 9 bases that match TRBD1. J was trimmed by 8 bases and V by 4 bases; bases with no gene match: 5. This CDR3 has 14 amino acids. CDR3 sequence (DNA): TGTGCCAGCAGTTCGGACAGGGGCCTGGAAAAACTGTTTTTT. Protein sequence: CASSSDRGLEKLFF.

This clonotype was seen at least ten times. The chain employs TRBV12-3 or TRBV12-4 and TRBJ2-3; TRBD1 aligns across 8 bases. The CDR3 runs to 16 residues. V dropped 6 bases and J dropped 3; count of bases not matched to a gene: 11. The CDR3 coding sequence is TGTGCCAGCAGCCCAGGGACAGGTCTTGGGACAGATACGCAGTATTTT. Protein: CASSPGTGLGTDTQYF.

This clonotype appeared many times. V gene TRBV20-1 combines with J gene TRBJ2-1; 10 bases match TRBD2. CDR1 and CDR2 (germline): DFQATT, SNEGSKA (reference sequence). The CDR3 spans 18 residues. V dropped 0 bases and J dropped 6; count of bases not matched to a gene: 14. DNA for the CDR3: TGCAGTGCTAGAGATTCTACTAGCGGGATTTGGGGGGGCAATGAGCAGTTCTTC. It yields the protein CSARDSTSGIWGGNEQFF.

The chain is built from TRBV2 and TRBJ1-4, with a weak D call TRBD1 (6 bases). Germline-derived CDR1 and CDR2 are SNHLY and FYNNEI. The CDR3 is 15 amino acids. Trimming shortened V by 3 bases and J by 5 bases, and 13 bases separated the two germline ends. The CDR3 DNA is TGTGCCAGCAGTGAGCAAGGACAGCCGAATGAAAAACTGTTTTTT. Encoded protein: CASSEQGQPNEKLFF.